The clone carrying this T cell receptor beta chain was observed at least ten times. No DNA is shown, since the ends of the CDR3 on it are uncertain; the CDR3 is the one TCRdb lists. The source material, RNA transcripts, was used to amplify TCR beta CDR3 regions. HTBI primers drove first-round RT-PCR of the TCR CDR3. TCRdb redid the calling of the multiplex PCR reads with MiXCR, one entry per CDR3 protein. The table shows about 700,000 distinct CDR3 sequences, with 11% to 15% occurring only once. The CDR3 length equals 19 residues, ends included. The data stem from a study of T cells in Graves' hyperthyroidism and ophthalmopathy.

Sequenced sample: blood. The clonotype was recovered from a woman between 18 and 30 years old with Graves' hyperthyroidism. The chain employs TRBV12-3 or TRBV12-4 and TRBJ2-1; the table's D call of TRBD2 was not tested on the DNA. CDR3 loop: CASSFGPGTSGRGYNEQFF.